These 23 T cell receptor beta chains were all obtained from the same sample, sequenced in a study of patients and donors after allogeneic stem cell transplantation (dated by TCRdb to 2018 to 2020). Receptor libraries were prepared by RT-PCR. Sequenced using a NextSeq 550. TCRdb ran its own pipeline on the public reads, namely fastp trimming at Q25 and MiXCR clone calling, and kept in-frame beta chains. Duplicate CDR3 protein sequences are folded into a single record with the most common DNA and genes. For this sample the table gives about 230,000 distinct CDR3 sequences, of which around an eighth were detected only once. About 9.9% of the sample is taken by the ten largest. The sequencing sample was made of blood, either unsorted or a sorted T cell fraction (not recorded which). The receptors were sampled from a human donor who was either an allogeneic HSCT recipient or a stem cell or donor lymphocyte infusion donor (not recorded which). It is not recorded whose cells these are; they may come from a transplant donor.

The CDR3 DNA reads as TGTGCCAGCAGTTATTTACAGGGGTCGGCAAAGAGCACTGAAGCTTTCTTT. It encodes CASSYLQGSAKSTEAFF. V gene TRBV6-5 combines with J gene TRBJ1-1; 7 positions match TRBD1. This CDR3 has 17 residues. The germline gives CDR1 MNHEY, CDR2 SVGAGI. V shed 3 bases and J 4 bases; nucleotides not matched to a gene: 14.

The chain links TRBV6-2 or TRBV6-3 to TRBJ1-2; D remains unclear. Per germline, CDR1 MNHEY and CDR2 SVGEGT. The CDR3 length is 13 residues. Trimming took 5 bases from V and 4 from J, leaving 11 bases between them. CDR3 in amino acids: CASSMGSVYGYTF. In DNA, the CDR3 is TGTGCCAGCAGTATGGGCAGCGTCTATGGCTACACCTTC.

In DNA, the CDR3 is TGTGCCAGCAGTCAGGGGACAGGGGTCGAGCAGTTCTTC. This codes for CASSQGTGVEQFF. The chain is built from TRBV12-3 or TRBV12-4 and TRBJ2-1, with TRBD1 matching over 10 bases. V lost 5 bases to trimming and J lost 10 bases; unmatched junction nucleotides: 5. The CDR3 totals 13 residues.

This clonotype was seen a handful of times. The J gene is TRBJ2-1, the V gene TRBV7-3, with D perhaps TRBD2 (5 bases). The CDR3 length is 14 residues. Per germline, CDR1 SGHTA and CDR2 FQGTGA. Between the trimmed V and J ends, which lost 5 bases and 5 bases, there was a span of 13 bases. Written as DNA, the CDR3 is TGTGCCAGCAGCCCCTCTCCGGGAAACAATGAGCAGTTCTTC. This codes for CASSPSPGNNEQFF.

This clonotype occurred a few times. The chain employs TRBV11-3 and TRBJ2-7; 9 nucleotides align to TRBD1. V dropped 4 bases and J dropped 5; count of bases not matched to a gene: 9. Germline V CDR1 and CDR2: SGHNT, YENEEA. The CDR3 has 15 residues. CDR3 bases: TGTGCCAGCAGCTCAGGGACAGGGTTAACCAACGAGCAGTACTTC. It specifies CASSSGTGLTNEQYF.

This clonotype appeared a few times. The CDR3 sequence: CAIRKGQGGTDTQYF. The CDR3 coding sequence is TGTGCCATCAGGAAAGGACAGGGGGGAACAGATACGCAGTATTTT. The V gene is TRBV10-3, the J gene TRBJ2-3; TRBD1 matches at 10 bases. CDR1 ENHRY and CDR2 SYGVKD come from the germline V gene. This CDR3 is 15 amino acids long. V dropped 6 bases and J dropped 3; count of bases not matched to a gene: 6.

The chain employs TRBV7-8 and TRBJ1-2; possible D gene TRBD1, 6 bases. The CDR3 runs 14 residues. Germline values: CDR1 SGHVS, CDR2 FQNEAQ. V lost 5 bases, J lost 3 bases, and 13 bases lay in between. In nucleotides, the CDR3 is TGTGCCAGCAGCCCCGCCGGACAGTACTATGGCTACACCTTC. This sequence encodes CASSPAGQYYGYTF.

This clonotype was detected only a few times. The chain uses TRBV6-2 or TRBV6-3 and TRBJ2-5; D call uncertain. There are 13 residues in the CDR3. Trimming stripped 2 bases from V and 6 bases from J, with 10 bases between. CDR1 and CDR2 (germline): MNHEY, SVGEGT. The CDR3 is CASSYGGVQTQYF. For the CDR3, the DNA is TGTGCCAGCAGTTACGGCGGAGTACAGACCCAGTACTTC.

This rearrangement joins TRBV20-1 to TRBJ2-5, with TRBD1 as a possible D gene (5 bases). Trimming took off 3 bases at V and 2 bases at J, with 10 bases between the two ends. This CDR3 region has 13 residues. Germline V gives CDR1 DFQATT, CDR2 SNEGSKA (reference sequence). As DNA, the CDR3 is TGCAGTGCTAGGGGGCAGGGACAAGAGACCCAGTACTTC. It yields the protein CSARGQGQETQYF.

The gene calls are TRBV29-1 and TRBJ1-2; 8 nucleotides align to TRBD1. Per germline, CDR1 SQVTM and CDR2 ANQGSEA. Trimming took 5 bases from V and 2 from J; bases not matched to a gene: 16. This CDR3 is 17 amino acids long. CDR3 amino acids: CSVLNPGGAEGNYGYTF. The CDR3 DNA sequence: TGCAGCGTTCTTAACCCAGGGGGCGCTGAGGGGAACTATGGCTACACCTTC.

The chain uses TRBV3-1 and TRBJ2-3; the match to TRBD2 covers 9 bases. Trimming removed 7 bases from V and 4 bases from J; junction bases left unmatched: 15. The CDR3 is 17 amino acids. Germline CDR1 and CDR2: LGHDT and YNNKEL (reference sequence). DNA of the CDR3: TGTGCCAGCACCTTCCGGCTAGCGGGGATGGGGCCAGATACGCAGTATTTT. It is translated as CASTFRLAGMGPDTQYF.

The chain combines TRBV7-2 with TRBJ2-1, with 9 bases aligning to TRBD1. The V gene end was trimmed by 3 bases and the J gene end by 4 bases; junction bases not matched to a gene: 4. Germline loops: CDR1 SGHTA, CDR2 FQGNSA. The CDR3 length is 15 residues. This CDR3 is CASSLGTGRYNEQFF. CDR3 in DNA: TGTGCCAGCAGCTTGGGGACAGGGAGGTACAATGAGCAGTTCTTC.

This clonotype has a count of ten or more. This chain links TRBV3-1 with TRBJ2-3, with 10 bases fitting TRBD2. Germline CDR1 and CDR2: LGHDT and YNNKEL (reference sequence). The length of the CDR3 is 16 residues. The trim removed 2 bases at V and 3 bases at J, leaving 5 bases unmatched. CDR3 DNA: TGTGCCAGCAGCCAACTAGCGGGAGCTTCGACAGATACGCAGTATTTT. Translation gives CASSQLAGASTDTQYF.

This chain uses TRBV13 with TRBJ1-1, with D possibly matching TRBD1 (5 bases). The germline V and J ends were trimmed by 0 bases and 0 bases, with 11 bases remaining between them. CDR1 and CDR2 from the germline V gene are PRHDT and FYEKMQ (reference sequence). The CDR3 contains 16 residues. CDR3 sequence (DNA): TGTGCCAGCAGCTTAGGCCGGGGGGTCATGAACACTGAAGCTTTCTTT. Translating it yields CASSLGRGVMNTEAFF.

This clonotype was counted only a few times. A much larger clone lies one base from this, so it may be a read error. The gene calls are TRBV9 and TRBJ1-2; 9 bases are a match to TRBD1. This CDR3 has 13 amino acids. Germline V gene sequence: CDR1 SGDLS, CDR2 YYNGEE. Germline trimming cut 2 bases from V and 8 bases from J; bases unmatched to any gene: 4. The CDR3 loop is CASSVRTGEGYTF. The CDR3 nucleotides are TGTGCCAGCAGCGTCCGGACAGGGGAAGGCTACACCTTC. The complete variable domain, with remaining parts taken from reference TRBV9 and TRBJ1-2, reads DSGVTQTPKHLITATGQRVTLRCSPRSGDLSVYWYQQSLDQGLQFLIQYYNGEERAKGNILERFSAQQFPDLHSELNLSSLELGDSALYFCASSVRTGEGYTFGSGTRLTVV.

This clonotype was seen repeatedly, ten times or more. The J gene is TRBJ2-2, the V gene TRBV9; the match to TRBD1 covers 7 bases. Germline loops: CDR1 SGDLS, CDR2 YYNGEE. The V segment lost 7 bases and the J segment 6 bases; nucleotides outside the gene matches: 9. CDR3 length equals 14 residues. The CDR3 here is CASRRQGAAGELFF. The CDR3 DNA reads TGTGCCAGCCGTAGACAGGGAGCCGCCGGGGAGCTGTTTTTT.

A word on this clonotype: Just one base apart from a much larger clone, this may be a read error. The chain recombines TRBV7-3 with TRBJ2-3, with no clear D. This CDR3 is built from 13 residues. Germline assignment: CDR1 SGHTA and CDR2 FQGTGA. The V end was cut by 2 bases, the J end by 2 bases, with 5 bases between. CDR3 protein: CASSLDDTDTQYF. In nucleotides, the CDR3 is TGTGCCAGCAGCTTAGACGACACAGATACGCAGTATTTT.

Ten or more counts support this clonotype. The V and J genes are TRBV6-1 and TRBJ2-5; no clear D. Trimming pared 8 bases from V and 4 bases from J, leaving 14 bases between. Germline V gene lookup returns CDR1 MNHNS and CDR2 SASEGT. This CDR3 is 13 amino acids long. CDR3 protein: CASDPSLGETQYF. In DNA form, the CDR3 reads TGTGCCAGCGATCCTAGTTTAGGAGAGACCCAGTACTTC.

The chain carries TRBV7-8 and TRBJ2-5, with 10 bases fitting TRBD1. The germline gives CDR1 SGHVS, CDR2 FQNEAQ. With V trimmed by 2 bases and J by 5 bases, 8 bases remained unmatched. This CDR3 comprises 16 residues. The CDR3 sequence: CASSLHRDRGGETQYF. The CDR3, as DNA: TGTGCCAGCAGCTTACACCGGGACAGGGGCGGTGAGACCCAGTACTTC. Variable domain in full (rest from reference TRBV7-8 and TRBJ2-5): GAGVSQSPRYKVAKRGQDVALRCDPISGHVSLFWYQQALGQGPEFLTYFQNEAQLDKSGLPSDRFFAERPEGSVSTLKIQRTQQEDSAVYLCASSLHRDRGGETQYFGPGTRLLVL.

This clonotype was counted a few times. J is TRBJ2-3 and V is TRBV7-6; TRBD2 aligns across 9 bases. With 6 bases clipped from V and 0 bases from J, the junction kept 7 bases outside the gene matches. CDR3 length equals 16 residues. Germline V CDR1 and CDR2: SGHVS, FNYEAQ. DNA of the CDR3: TGTGCCAGCAGAAAAATAAGCGGGAGGAGCACAGATACGCAGTATTTT. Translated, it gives CASRKISGRSTDTQYF.

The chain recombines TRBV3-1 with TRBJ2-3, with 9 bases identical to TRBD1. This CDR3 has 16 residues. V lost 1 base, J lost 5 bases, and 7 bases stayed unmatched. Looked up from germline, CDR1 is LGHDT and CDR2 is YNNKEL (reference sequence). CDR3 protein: CASSQAGTGFGDTQYF. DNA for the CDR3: TGTGCCAGCAGCCAAGCCGGGACAGGGTTTGGAGATACGCAGTATTTT.

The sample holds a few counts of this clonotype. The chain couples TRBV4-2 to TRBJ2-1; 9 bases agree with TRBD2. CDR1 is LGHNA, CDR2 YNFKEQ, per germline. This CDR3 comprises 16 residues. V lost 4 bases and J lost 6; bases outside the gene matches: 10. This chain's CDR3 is CASSPALLAGANEQFF. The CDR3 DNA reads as TGTGCCAGCAGCCCCGCACTATTAGCGGGGGCCAATGAGCAGTTCTTC.

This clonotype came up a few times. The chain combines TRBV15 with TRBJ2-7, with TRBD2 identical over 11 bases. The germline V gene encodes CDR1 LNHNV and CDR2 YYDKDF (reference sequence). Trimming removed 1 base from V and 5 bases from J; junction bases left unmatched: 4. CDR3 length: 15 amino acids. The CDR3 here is CATSRGSGGADEQYF. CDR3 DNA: TGTGCCACCAGCAGAGGTAGCGGGGGGGCCGACGAGCAGTACTTC.